The rows below give T cell receptor beta chains drawn from one sample of a study of cytomegalovirus exposure and HLA in healthy donors. Sequencing was performed with immunoSEQ multiplex PCR; in TCRdb, only in-frame clones are kept and a portion is missing. The table records about 200,000 clones, 85% of them present only once. Sequenced input: PBMCs. Receptor source: a woman in her forties or fifties in good health and CMV-seronegative. Both conserved end residues are part of each CDR3. D genes are given only for firm matches. Some rows have no size entry. The others give once, few or many, or a class for an expanded clone.

abundance	v_gene	d_gene	j_gene	CDR3nt	CDR3aa
few	TRBV18	NA	TRBJ1-1	TGTGCCAGCTCACCCCTATCGGGGGGTGAAGCTTTCTTT	CASSPLSGGEAFF
NA	TRBV19	NA	TRBJ1-1	TGTGCCAGCCAACCCCAGGAGAACACTGAAGCTTTCTTT	CASQPQENTEAFF
NA	TRBV30	TRBD1	TRBJ2-1	TGTGCCTGGACGCCGCCGGGACAGGGGGCCCATGAGCAGTTCTTC	CAWTPPGQGAHEQFF
NA	TRBV5-6	NA	TRBJ1-5	TGTGCCAGCAGCTTCAGGGGTGGCAATCAGCCCCAGCATTTT	CASSFRGGNQPQHF
NA	TRBV5-1	NA	TRBJ1-1	TGCGCCAGCAGCCATGGGACACTGAACACTGAAGCTTTCTTT	CASSHGTLNTEAFF
NA	TRBV19	TRBD1	TRBJ1-2	TGTGCCAGTAGTAAGAACAGGGGGGAACGGGTATTGAGAGGCTACACCTTC	CASSKNRGERVLRGYTF
NA	TRBV30	TRBD2	TRBJ2-7	TGTGCCTGTCAACTAGCGGGACGGTCCTACGAGCAGTACTTC	CACQLAGRSYEQYF
NA	TRBV5-8	NA	TRBJ1-1	TGTGCCAGCAGCTTGGTAAGAGGAGCTTTCTTT	CASSLVRGAFF
NA	TRBV9	NA	TRBJ2-5	TGTGCCAGCAGCGTAGCCCCTTCACAGGGCGGTCAAGAGACCCAGTACTTC	CASSVAPSQGGQETQYF
few	TRBV7-3	NA	TRBJ2-7	TGTGCCAGCAGCTTTTACACGGGAGCTCCCTACGAGCAGTACTTC	CASSFYTGAPYEQYF
NA	TRBV7-8	NA	TRBJ2-7	TGCGCCAGCAGCCCCAACGTGGGAGTCGACGAGCAGTACTTC	CASSPNVGVDEQYF
NA	TRBV5-6	NA	TRBJ2-1	TGTGCCAGCAAGGCGGGGTCCGGTGAGCAGTTCTTC	CASKAGSGEQFF
NA	TRBV18	TRBD1	TRBJ2-7	TGTGCCAGCTCTTTAAGGGGGCAGGCGTTCTACGAGCAGTACTTC	CASSLRGQAFYEQYF
NA	TRBV28	NA	TRBJ1-3	TGTGCCAGCAGCCCCCGGGGGGGCCATGGAAACACCATATATTTT	CASSPRGGHGNTIYF
NA	TRBV30	NA	TRBJ1-1	TGTGCCGGGACGGTTTTTAACACTGAAGCTTTCTTT	CAGTVFNTEAFF
NA	TRBV5-1	NA	TRBJ2-1	TGCGCCAGCAGCTTGGGTACGGTTGGCAATGAGCAGTTCTTC	CASSLGTVGNEQFF
NA	TRBV28	NA	TRBJ2-7	TGTGCCAGCAGCCTCTTCACTAGTGCCGTTTTGTCTGGCGAGCAGTACTTC	CASSLFTSAVLSGEQYF
NA	TRBV19	NA	TRBJ1-5	TGTGCCAGTAGGTCGCCCTTAGGGCGGGATCAGCCCCAGCATTTT	CASRSPLGRDQPQHF
few	TRBV7-9	NA	TRBJ2-1	TGTTCCAGCAGCTTAGGGTTAGACTACTTGAGGTCCTACAATGAGCAGTTCTTC	CSSSLGLDYLRSYNEQFF
NA	TRBV2	TRBD2	TRBJ2-2	TGTGCCAGCAGTGAAGATCTTAGCGGGGGGACGAACACCGGGGAGCTGTTTTTT	CASSEDLSGGTNTGELFF
NA	TRBV6-6	TRBD1	TRBJ1-2	TGTGCCAGCAAATCAGGACAGGGACACTATGGCTACACCTTC	CASKSGQGHYGYTF
NA	TRBV4-3	NA	TRBJ1-5	TGCGCCAGCAGCCAAGATTCCTTAGGGGGGCCCCAGCATTTT	CASSQDSLGGPQHF
NA	TRBV7-7	TRBD1	TRBJ2-7	TGTGCCAGCAGTCGCGGGACAGGGAGCTCCTACGAGCAGTACTTC	CASSRGTGSSYEQYF
NA	TRBV6-1	NA	TRBJ1-1	TGTGCCAGCAGTTCTACAGGGAAGAACACTGAAGCTTTCTTT	CASSSTGKNTEAFF
few	TRBV6-6	TRBD2	TRBJ2-3	TGTGCCAGCAGTTACGGTAGCGGGAGACCCACAGATACGCAGTATTTT	CASSYGSGRPTDTQYF
NA	TRBV14	NA	TRBJ2-7	TGTGCCAGCAGCCTACGACTGGAGGGTTACGAGCAGTACTTC	CASSLRLEGYEQYF
NA	TRBV28	TRBD2	TRBJ2-7	TGTGCCAGCAGTTCGCCTCGACTAGCGGGGTCCTACGAGCAGTACTTC	CASSSPRLAGSYEQYF
NA	TRBV11-3	TRBD2	TRBJ2-7	TGTGCCAGCAGCTTGGGACTAGCGGGAGCCTACGAGCAGTACTTC	CASSLGLAGAYEQYF
NA	TRBV7-9	NA	TRBJ1-1	TGTGCCAGCAGTACACCAGGGGCCACTGAAGCTTTCTTT	CASSTPGATEAFF
NA	TRBV16	TRBD2	TRBJ2-1	TGTGCCAGCAGCCAATTGGGGAGCGGGAGTGTAGATGAGCAGTTCTTC	CASSQLGSGSVDEQFF
NA	TRBV6-1	NA	TRBJ2-3	TGTGCCAGCAGGCCCTCGGGGAGCACAGATACGCAGTATTTT	CASRPSGSTDTQYF
NA	TRBV6-1	NA	TRBJ1-3	TGTGCCAGCATTTCAGGAACTGGAAACACCATATATTTT	CASISGTGNTIYF
NA	TRBV19	TRBD2	TRBJ2-1	TGTGCCACCCTCAATGGACTAGCGGGTTACAATGAGCAGTTCTTC	CATLNGLAGYNEQFF
NA	TRBV7-2	NA	TRBJ2-3	TGTGCCAGCAGCTTAATCCACAGGGATACGCAGTATTTT	CASSLIHRDTQYF
few	TRBV19	TRBD2	TRBJ2-1	TGTGCCAACCTACCGCTAGCGGGGGTCTACAATGAGCAGTTCTTC	CANLPLAGVYNEQFF
NA	TRBV4-2	NA	TRBJ1-3	TGTGCCAGCAGGGCAAGCTCTGGAAACACCATATATTTT	CASRASSGNTIYF
NA	TRBV30	TRBD1	TRBJ1-2	TGTGCCTGGAGTTTCGGGACAGGGGACTATGGCTACACCTTC	CAWSFGTGDYGYTF
NA	TRBV6-1	NA	TRBJ1-5	TGTGCCAGCAGGCGGAGCAATCAGCCCCAGCATTTT	CASRRSNQPQHF
NA	TRBV5-1	NA	TRBJ1-4	TGCGCCAGCAGCTCCCGGGATTCTAATGAAAAACTGTTTTTT	CASSSRDSNEKLFF
NA	TRBV7-2	NA	TRBJ1-6	TGTGCCAGCACGCTCGGGAATTCACCCCTCCACTTT	CASTLGNSPLHF